Below are 31 T cell receptor beta chains sequenced from a single sample in a study of CD8 T cells in Susac syndrome. Reverse transcription used roughly 0.45 to 1 ug RNA and random hexamers. A single record per CDR3 protein comes from TCRdb applying MiXCR to the immunoSEQ multiplex PCR reads. The profile shows some 300,000 distinct CDR3 sequences, almost 85% of them singletons. The sequenced sample consisted of CD8+ T cells from PBMCs. The receptors here all came from a human donor with multiple sclerosis.

The chain links TRBV6-5 to TRBJ2-3, with D perhaps given as TRBD1 or TRBD2 (6 bases each). The CDR3 consists of 16 residues. In germline, CDR1 is MNHEY, CDR2 SVGAGI. V lost 2 bases and J lost 4, with 16 bases in between. The CDR3 loop reads CASSYHSGGQSDTQYF. DNA for the CDR3: TGTGCCAGCAGTTACCATTCTGGGGGGCAATCAGATACGCAGTATTTT.

The V call is TRBV4-1, the J call TRBJ2-2; the D is unclear. This CDR3 comprises 14 residues. Trimming removed 0 bases at V and 5 bases at J, with 7 bases between. Per the germline V gene, CDR1 is MGHRA and CDR2 is YSYEKL. The CDR3 DNA is TGCGCCAGCAGCCAAGAAGGGTGGACCGGGGAGCTGTTTTTT. Protein sequence: CASSQEGWTGELFF.

The gene calls are TRBV20-1 and TRBJ2-7; perhaps TRBD1 as D (7 bases). The germline V gene has CDR1 DFQATT and CDR2 SNEGSKA (reference sequence). The length of the CDR3 is 17 residues. Trimming removed 1 base from V and 6 bases from J, with 25 bases in between. CDR3 nucleotides: TGCAGTGCTAGAGTTCGTAAAGGGGGCAGGGCGGAGGGCGAGCAGTACTTC. Translating it yields CSARVRKGGRAEGEQYF.

The rearrangement joins TRBV7-9 to TRBJ1-1, with 7 bases matching TRBD1. Trimming cost V 5 bases and J 0 bases; bases outside gene matches: 6. Per germline, CDR1 SEHNR and CDR2 FQNEAQ (reference sequence). The CDR3 has 15 residues. CDR3 protein: CASSVYRGLNTEAFF. The CDR3 region has the DNA TGTGCCAGCAGCGTCTACAGGGGATTGAACACTGAAGCTTTCTTT.

The rearrangement links TRBV4-3 to TRBJ1-3; the D is unclear. This CDR3 contains 15 residues. The germline V and J ends were trimmed by 4 bases and 0 bases, with 10 bases remaining between them. Germline V gene lookup returns CDR1 LGHNA and CDR2 YSLEER. CDR3 region: CASSLGRTSGNTIYF. The DNA for the CDR3 is TGCGCCAGCAGCCTTGGGCGGACCTCTGGAAACACCATATATTTT.

V usage is TRBV7-9 and J usage is TRBJ1-1; no clear D gene. V was shortened by 1 base and J by 3 bases, with 18 bases between the two germline ends. Germline V gene lookup returns CDR1 SEHNR and CDR2 FQNEAQ (reference sequence). This CDR3 has 17 residues. CDR3 coding DNA: TGTGCCAGCAGCTTAGAGGGATCTGACGGGGTGTACACTGAAGCTTTCTTT. This encodes CASSLEGSDGVYTEAFF.

The chain combines TRBV9 with TRBJ2-3; D gene ambiguous. Looked up from germline, CDR1 is SGDLS and CDR2 is YYNGEE. This CDR3 spans 12 amino acids. V was shortened by 3 bases and J by 2 bases, with 4 bases between the two germline ends. The CDR3 nucleotides read TGTGCCAGCAGCGCCTACACAGATACGCAGTATTTT. This sequence encodes CASSAYTDTQYF.

The chain employs TRBV24-1 and TRBJ2-1; possible D gene TRBD2, 6 bases. Germline lookup yields CDR1 KGHDR and CDR2 SFDVKD. The V end was cut by 4 bases, the J end by 3 bases, with 12 bases between. This CDR3 comprises 15 residues. The chain's CDR3 is CATSDPQTSYNEQFF. The CDR3 DNA sequence: TGTGCCACCAGTGACCCCCAGACTAGCTACAATGAGCAGTTCTTC.

There are a few counts of this clonotype. The rearrangement uses TRBV6-1 and TRBJ2-5; D unresolved. The germline V gene has CDR1 MNHNS and CDR2 SASEGT. V lost 5 bases, J lost 1 base, and 11 bases lay in between. The length of the CDR3 is 14 residues. In DNA form, the CDR3 reads TGTGCCAGCAGTTCCCTCGCGAGCCAAGAGACCCAGTACTTC. This sequence encodes CASSSLASQETQYF.

CDR3 in amino acids: CASSYFSSDTQYF. Here the CDR3 DNA reads TGTGCCAGCAGTTACTTCTCCTCGGATACGCAGTATTTT. This chain connects TRBV6-5 to TRBJ2-3, with no clear D. The CDR3 length is 13 residues. Germline lookup yields CDR1 MNHEY and CDR2 SVGAGI. Trimming took 1 base from V and 6 from J, leaving 8 bases between them.

The chain recombines TRBV19 with TRBJ2-1; 10 bases align to TRBD2. Trimming at V came to 6 bases and at J to 7 bases, leaving 9 bases not matched to a gene. Per the germline V gene, CDR1 is LNHDA and CDR2 is SQIVND (reference sequence). The CDR3 length is 15 residues. The CDR3 DNA reads as TGTGCCAGTAGAGGGCAGCGGGAGGGCAAGAATGAGCAGTTCTTC. The encoded protein is CASRGQREGKNEQFF.

The chain couples TRBV4-3 to TRBJ1-1; no firm D call. This CDR3 region has 13 residues. Germline values: CDR1 LGHNA, CDR2 YSLEER. The germline V and J ends were trimmed by 0 bases and 8 bases, with 10 bases remaining between them. The CDR3 loop reads CASSQERAGEAFF. CDR3 DNA: TGCGCCAGCAGCCAAGAAAGGGCTGGGGAAGCTTTCTTT.

This chain joins TRBV2 and TRBJ2-6, with unresolved D. The CDR3 covers 16 residues. The V gene lost 7 bases and the J gene lost 2 bases, with 15 bases spanning the gap. Per the germline V gene, CDR1 is SNHLY and CDR2 is FYNNEI. The CDR3 DNA follows: TGTGCCAGCAATAATGGGCCCCGAGCTGGGGCCAACGTCCTGACTTTC. This translates into CASNNGPRAGANVLTF.

The chain recombines TRBV21-1 with TRBJ1-2; the table's TRBD1 call for D was not verified on the DNA. TRBV21-1 is annotated as a pseudogene. The length of the CDR3 is 16 residues. CDR3 coding DNA: TGTGCCATCAGCAATGACGGGGGGAAGACTAACTATGGCTACACCTTC. This translates into CAISNDGGKTNYGYTF.

The gene calls are TRBV28 and TRBJ2-3; 7 bases match TRBD2. This CDR3 has 15 residues. Unmatched junction bases numbered 6, after V lost 1 base and J lost 5 bases. Germline lookup yields CDR1 MDHEN and CDR2 SYDVKM. CDR3: CASSLSGLVRDTQYF. CDR3 DNA: TGTGCCAGCAGTTTATCCGGACTAGTAAGAGATACGCAGTATTTT.

The rearrangement joins TRBV5-1 to TRBJ2-7; 11 nucleotides agree with TRBD2. The ends lost 3 bases at V and 4 bases at J; junction bases unmatched: 12. CDR1 SGHRS and CDR2 YFSETQ come from the germline V gene. The CDR3 covers 17 residues. The CDR3 bases are TGCGCCAGCAGCTCTACGGTGGTGACTAGCGGGAAATACGAGCAGTACTTC. This encodes CASSSTVVTSGKYEQYF.

This chain connects TRBV28 to TRBJ2-1; TRBD1 aligns across 8 bases. V shed 7 bases and J 0 bases; nucleotides not matched to a gene: 5. CDR3 length equals 15 residues. Germline-derived CDR1 and CDR2 are MDHEN and SYDVKM. The CDR3 nucleotides are TGTGCCAGCAATCCCACAGGGGGCTCCTACAATGAGCAGTTCTTC. Its protein product is CASNPTGGSYNEQFF. The full variable domain, with the rest looked up from reference TRBV28 and TRBJ2-1, is DVKVTQSSRYLVKRTGEKVFLECVQDMDHENMFWYRQDPGLGLRLIYFSYDVKMKEKGDIPEGYSVSREKKERFSLILESASTNQTSMYLCASNPTGGSYNEQFFGPGTRLTVL.

This clonotype came up a few times. V and J are TRBV7-2 and TRBJ1-2; the D is unclear. Trimming stripped 1 base from V and 8 bases from J, with 26 bases between. This CDR3 is 18 amino acids long. Germline-derived CDR1 and CDR2 are SGHTA and FQGNSA. The CDR3 spells CASSLESALDSPMVGYTF. DNA for the CDR3: TGTGCCAGCAGCTTAGAGTCTGCATTAGACTCCCCCATGGTCGGCTACACCTTC.

V and J are TRBV27 and TRBJ2-7; no definite D call. The V and J ends lost 2 bases and 9 bases respectively, with 11 bases between them. The CDR3 totals 12 residues. In germline, CDR1 is MNHEY, CDR2 SMNVEV (reference sequence). The CDR3 coding sequence is TGTGCCAGCAGTTTACCCCCCCTAGGGCAGTACTTC. This gives the protein CASSLPPLGQYF.

The chain has TRBV4-3 and TRBJ2-7; D not resolved. The CDR3 covers 15 residues. From germline, CDR1 is LGHNA and CDR2 YSLEER. Trimming stripped 1 base from V and 4 bases from J, with 14 bases between. The CDR3 nucleotides are TGCGCCAGCAGCCAAGGAGCTCCCGGGTTATACGAGCAGTACTTC. Translated, it gives CASSQGAPGLYEQYF.

The chain employs TRBV4-3 and TRBJ2-3, with 14 nucleotides matching TRBD2. With 3 bases clipped from V and 6 bases from J, the junction kept 8 bases outside the gene matches. CDR1 and CDR2 from the germline V gene are LGHNA and YSLEER. The CDR3 consists of 17 residues. CDR3 in amino acids: CASSQGTSGSSWDTQYF. CDR3 in DNA: TGCGCCAGCAGCCAGGGGACTAGCGGGAGTTCATGGGATACGCAGTATTTT.

CDR3 sequence reads: CASLGQHNQPQHF. The CDR3 DNA sequence: TGTGCCAGCCTAGGACAGCATAATCAGCCCCAGCATTTT. The rearrangement joins TRBV28 to TRBJ1-5, with a weak D call TRBD1 (6 bases). This CDR3 comprises 13 residues. V was shortened by 8 bases and J by 4 bases, with 12 bases between the two germline ends. Looked up from germline, CDR1 is MDHEN and CDR2 is SYDVKM.

The chain combines TRBV5-1 with TRBJ1-5, with D unclear. The CDR3 runs 14 residues. V lost 3 bases, J lost 2 bases, and 9 bases lay in between. Germline V gives CDR1 SGHRS, CDR2 YFSETQ. The CDR3 loop reads CASSSGWGNQPQHF. The CDR3 bases are TGCGCCAGCAGCTCAGGATGGGGCAATCAGCCCCAGCATTTT.

V gene TRBV6-2 or TRBV6-3 combines with J gene TRBJ2-7; TRBD2 matches 10 bases. The ends lost 8 bases at V and 2 bases at J; junction bases unmatched: 3. This CDR3 has 13 amino acids. CDR1 is MNHEY and CDR2 is SVGEGT in the germline V gene. CDR3 DNA sequence: TGTGCCAGCGGACTAGCGGCCCCCTACGAGCAGTACTTC. This translates into CASGLAAPYEQYF.

The gene calls are TRBV13 and TRBJ1-5; D is ambiguous. With 0 bases removed from V and 7 bases from J, the gap between germline ends came to 7 bases. The germline gives CDR1 PRHDT, CDR2 FYEKMQ (reference sequence). The CDR3 consists of 13 residues. The CDR3 is CASSLGLGQPQHF. CDR3 nucleotides: TGTGCCAGCAGCTTAGGCCTAGGACAGCCCCAGCATTTT. Variable domain in full (rest from reference TRBV13 and TRBJ1-5): AAGVIQSPRHLIKEKRETATLKCYPIPRHDTVYWYQQGPGQDPQFLISFYEKMQSDKGSIPDRFSAQQFSDYHSELNMSSLELGDSALYFCASSLGLGQPQHFGDGTRLSIL.

The chain joins TRBV5-1 to TRBJ2-1, with 16 bases identical to TRBD2. Germline assignment: CDR1 SGHRS and CDR2 YFSETQ. Unmatched junction bases numbered 14, after V lost 6 bases and J lost 8 bases. The CDR3 is 18 amino acids. DNA of the CDR3: TGCGCCAGCACTGGGACTAGCGGGAGGGCCGAGAGGTACGATGAGCAGTTCTTC. Translated, it gives CASTGTSGRAERYDEQFF.

This chain uses TRBV6-5 with TRBJ2-7, with 7 bases fitting TRBD1. V shed 8 bases, J shed 3 bases, and the junction held 13 bases outside the gene matches. The CDR3 has 15 residues. In germline, CDR1 is MNHEY, CDR2 SVGAGI. CDR3: CASRFTGTDLYEQYF. CDR3 nucleotides: TGTGCCAGCCGATTCACCGGGACAGATCTCTACGAGCAGTACTTC.

This clonotype came up once. The chain couples TRBV28 to TRBJ2-7; the D gene could be TRBD1 or TRBD2 (5 bases each). This CDR3 region has 12 residues. V lost 4 bases to trimming and J lost 5 bases, with 9 bases between them. Germline loops: CDR1 MDHEN, CDR2 SYDVKM. The chain's CDR3 is CASSSGPHEQYF. The CDR3 nucleotides are TGTGCCAGCAGTTCGGGACCACACGAGCAGTACTTC.

V and J are TRBV20-1 and TRBJ1-2; possible D gene TRBD1, 6 bases. The CDR3 extends over 14 amino acids. CDR1 and CDR2 from the germline V gene are DFQATT and SNEGSKA (reference sequence). V was trimmed by 5 bases and J by 5 bases, leaving 18 bases between them. The CDR3 region is CSAAFSDRIYGYTF. CDR3 coding DNA: TGCAGTGCTGCCTTCTCCGACAGGATTTATGGCTACACCTTC.

This clonotype was counted once. The CDR3 coding sequence is TGCAGCGTTCCTGTCATGAGCACAGATACGCAGTATTTT. Protein product: CSVPVMSTDTQYF. The chain carries TRBV29-1 and TRBJ2-3; no clear D. The ends were cut back, 5 bases at V and 0 bases at J, with 9 bases in the middle. Per germline, CDR1 SQVTM and CDR2 ANQGSEA. The CDR3 consists of 13 residues.

V gene TRBV7-9 combines with J gene TRBJ1-2; D uncertain. The CDR3 length is 14 residues. Germline-derived CDR1 and CDR2 are SEHNR and FQNEAQ (reference sequence). V was cut by 3 bases and J by 8 bases, with 16 bases left in between. The CDR3 reads CASSFPPDPSGYTF. CDR3 DNA: TGTGCCAGCAGCTTTCCCCCCGACCCGTCAGGCTACACCTTC.